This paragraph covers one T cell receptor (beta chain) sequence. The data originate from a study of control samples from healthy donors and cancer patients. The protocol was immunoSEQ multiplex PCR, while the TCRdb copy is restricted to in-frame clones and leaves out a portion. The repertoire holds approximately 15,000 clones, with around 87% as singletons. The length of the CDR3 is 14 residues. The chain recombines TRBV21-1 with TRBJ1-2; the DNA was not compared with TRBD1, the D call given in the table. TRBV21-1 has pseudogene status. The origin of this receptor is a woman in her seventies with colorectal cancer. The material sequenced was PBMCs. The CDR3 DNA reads TGTGCCAGCACCAAACCCAGGGGGCAGTATGGCTACACCTTC. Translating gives CASTKPRGQYGYTF.